Following are 26 T cell receptor beta chains from one sample sequenced in a study of glioma-infiltrating T cells. TCR alpha and beta CDR3 regions were amplified from RNA using iRepertoire nested multiplex PCR. TCRdb used MiXCR to reprocess the multiplex PCR reads, holding one entry per CDR3 protein. The sample includes about 93,000 distinct CDR3 sequences, 35% to 50% of them seen just once. Sequencing used glioma tissue, nonneoplastic brain tissue, or PBMCs (not recorded which). Every receptor here comes from a human donor with low-grade glioma or glioblastoma, undergoing nonglioma brain surgery, or in good health (not recorded which).

This clonotype was recorded many times. The chain links TRBV12-3 or TRBV12-4 to TRBJ1-2, with D hard to call. V was trimmed by 6 bases and J by 3 bases, leaving 14 bases between them. This CDR3 has 14 residues. The CDR3 is CASSPDFQDYGYTF. In nucleotides, the CDR3 is TGTGCCAGCAGCCCCGATTTCCAAGACTATGGCTACACCTTC.

This clonotype was detected many times. The rearrangement links TRBV15 to TRBJ2-2; 8 positions match TRBD1. CDR1 LNHNV and CDR2 YYDKDF come from the germline V gene (reference sequence). This CDR3 has 16 residues. V lost 0 bases and J lost 4; bases outside the gene matches: 4. In DNA, the CDR3 is TGTGCCACCAGCAGAGACAGGGGGCCGGTCACCGGGGAGCTGTTTTTT. It specifies CATSRDRGPVTGELFF.

For this clonotype: A much bigger clone sits one base away, suggesting this may be a read error. This rearrangement joins TRBV12-3 or TRBV12-4 to TRBJ2-1; perhaps TRBD2 as D (5 bases). The CDR3 runs to 16 residues. The CDR3 sequence: CATSDPGRLVADEQFF. The CDR3 nucleotides are TGTGCCACCAGTGATCCGGGAAGACTGGTCGCCGATGAGCAGTTCTTC.

In this sample, this clonotype turned up many times. V gene TRBV24-1 combines with J gene TRBJ2-1, with 10 bases identical to TRBD2. Germline values: CDR1 KGHDR, CDR2 SFDVKD. V gave up 2 bases and J gave up 1 base; unmatched junction bases: 4. This CDR3 is built from 17 residues. The CDR3 loop is CATSDSWGLASYNEQFF. CDR3 sequence (DNA): TGTGCCACCAGTGATTCATGGGGACTAGCGTCCTACAATGAGCAGTTCTTC.

Details on this clonotype: This may come from a read error, since a much larger clone is one base off. The genes are TRBV10-2 and TRBJ2-5; D is unclear. The germline V gene encodes CDR1 WSHSY and CDR2 SAAADI. V lost 10 bases and J 2 bases, leaving 5 bases between the germline ends. This CDR3 has 10 residues. This CDR3 is CATPQETQYF. The CDR3 DNA follows: TGCGCCACCCCTCAAGAGACCCAGTACTTC.

This clonotype came up many times. The CDR3 DNA follows: TGTGCCAGCAGCCAGAACGGACAAAGGGGCACTGAAGCTTTCTTT. Encoded protein: CASSQNGQRGTEAFF. The chain carries TRBV16 and TRBJ1-1; a weak D match, TRBD1 (5 bases). The germline V gene has CDR1 KGHSY and CDR2 FQNENV. CDR3 length equals 15 residues. Deletions cut 3 bases from V and 4 bases from J, with 15 bases between.

The sample holds many counts of this clonotype. The rearrangement uses TRBV7-9 and TRBJ1-2; perhaps TRBD1 as D (5 bases). CDR3 size: 14 residues. V shed 4 bases and J shed 2 bases, with 11 bases lying between them. In germline, CDR1 is SEHNR, CDR2 FQNEAQ (reference sequence). CDR3 bases: TGTGCCAGCAGCTGGGGGGGGGTAAACTATGGCTACACCTTC. This gives the protein CASSWGGVNYGYTF. Variable domain in full (rest from reference TRBV7-9 and TRBJ1-2): DTGVSQNPRHKITKRGQNVTFRCDPISEHNRLYWYRQTLGQGPEFLTYFQNEAQLEKSRLLSDRFSAERPKGSFSTLEIQRTEQGDSAMYLCASSWGGVNYGYTFGSGTRLTVV.

This clonotype was seen many times. The genes are TRBV27 and TRBJ2-1; the D call may be TRBD1 or TRBD2 (6 bases each). Looked up from germline, CDR1 is MNHEY and CDR2 is SMNVEV (reference sequence). Trimming removed 2 bases from V and 7 bases from J, with 12 bases in between. The CDR3 runs to 14 residues. The CDR3 bases are TGTGCCAGCAGTTTAACGGGGGCTGATAATGAGCAGTTCTTC. It yields the protein CASSLTGADNEQFF.

This clonotype was recorded many times. Given a much more abundant clone one base away, this may be a read error. The V call is TRBV7-7, the J call TRBJ2-7; no clear D gene. CDR3 size: 12 residues. The V end was cut by 7 bases, the J end by 7 bases, with 14 bases between. Germline CDR1 reads SSHAT; CDR2 reads FNYEAQ (reference sequence). For the CDR3, the DNA is TGTGCCAGCATCATACTTCGGGCGGAGCAGTACTTC. It is translated as CASIILRAEQYF.

This clonotype was detected a few times. The V and J genes are TRBV29-1 and TRBJ2-3; 9 nucleotides match TRBD1. This CDR3 region has 15 residues. Germline V gives CDR1 SQVTM, CDR2 ANQGSEA. V gave up 4 bases and J gave up 4 bases; unmatched junction bases: 9. CDR3: CSVGDRAPRADTQYF. The CDR3 DNA reads as TGCAGCGTTGGGGACAGGGCCCCGCGGGCAGATACGCAGTATTTT.

About this clonotype itself: This may arise from a read error, as a much more abundant clone is one base away. CDR3 region: CARSTGQVLYNEQFF. In DNA form, the CDR3 reads TGTGCCAGAAGTACGGGACAGGTCCTTTACAATGAGCAGTTCTTC. The rearrangement uses TRBV19 and TRBJ2-1, with TRBD1 identical over 8 bases. Germline-derived CDR1 and CDR2 are LNHDA and SQIVND (reference sequence). CDR3 length: 15 amino acids.

The table lists this clonotype with many counts. CDR3 loop: CASSGERGQPQHF. The CDR3 nucleotides read TGTGCCAGCAGTGGGGAAAGGGGCCAGCCCCAGCATTTT. The chain combines TRBV25-1 with TRBJ1-5; weak D call: TRBD1 (5 bases). Germline CDR1 reads MGHDK; CDR2 reads SYGVNS. This CDR3 has 13 residues. Trimming shortened V by 4 bases and J by 7 bases, and 11 bases separated the two germline ends.

The V call is TRBV14, the J call TRBJ1-1, with D uncertain. Trimming stripped 4 bases from V and 12 bases from J, with 18 bases between. The CDR3 is 13 amino acids. Germline V lookup: CDR1 SGHDN, CDR2 FVKESK. The CDR3 DNA reads as TGTGCCAGCAGCCTCCAAGAGAACACTGTAACTTTCTTT. This codes for CASSLQENTVTFF.

The chain carries TRBV6-4 and TRBJ2-1; TRBD2 agrees at 9 bases. The germline V gene has CDR1 MRHNA and CDR2 SNTAGT. There are 14 residues in the CDR3. CDR3 nucleotides: TGTGTTAGCAGTGATACTAGCGGGTGGCCCGAGCAGTTCTTC. This sequence encodes CVSSDTSGWPEQFF.

At least ten counts were recorded for this clonotype. V and J are TRBV15 and TRBJ2-1, with D hard to call. The germline V gene encodes CDR1 LNHNV and CDR2 YYDKDF (reference sequence). The CDR3 consists of 16 residues. With 1 base removed from V and 7 bases from J, the gap between germline ends came to 17 bases. CDR3 region: CATSRAGPRTENEQFF. CDR3 bases: TGTGCCACCAGCAGAGCTGGACCACGGACGGAGAATGAGCAGTTCTTC. The full variable domain, with the rest looked up from reference TRBV15 and TRBJ2-1, is DAMVIQNPRYQVTQFGKPVTLSCSQTLNHNVMYWYQQKSSQAPKLLFHYYDKDFNNEADTPDNFQSRRPNTSFCFLDIRSPGLGDTAMYLCATSRAGPRTENEQFFGPGTRLTVL.

The chain has TRBV28 and TRBJ2-1, with D possibly called TRBD1 or TRBD2 (7 bases each). The CDR3 has 16 residues. The V end lost 6 bases, the J end lost 0 bases, and 15 bases lay between the germline ends. Germline assignment: CDR1 MDHEN and CDR2 SYDVKM. In nucleotides, the CDR3 is TGTGCCAGCAGGGAGGCGGGGGACAGCTCCTACAATGAGCAGTTCTTC. Translated, it gives CASREAGDSSYNEQFF. The entire variable domain, with the rest obtained from reference TRBV28 and TRBJ2-1, is as follows: DVKVTQSSRYLVKRTGEKVFLECVQDMDHENMFWYRQDPGLGLRLIYFSYDVKMKEKGDIPEGYSVSREKKERFSLILESASTNQTSMYLCASREAGDSSYNEQFFGPGTRLTVL.

As concerns this clonotype: This may arise from a read error, as a much more abundant clone is one base away. The conserved phenylalanine or tryptophan normally closing the CDR3 is absent here, so this likely arose from a read error. The CDR3 loop is CAAFSGGVPDTQYL. CDR3 coding DNA: TGTGCCGCGTTTAGCGGGGGGGTCCCAGATACGCAGTATTTA. This chain uses TRBV10-3 with TRBJ2-3; the match to TRBD2 covers 11 bases. In germline, CDR1 is ENHRY, CDR2 SYGVKD. The trim removed 11 bases at V and 4 bases at J, leaving 8 bases unmatched. The CDR3 consists of 14 residues.

At least ten counts were recorded for this clonotype. The CDR3 reads CASSEKLAGDSRTQYF. The CDR3, as DNA: TGTGCCAGCAGTGAAAAACTAGCGGGGGATTCACGGACCCAGTACTTC. This chain connects TRBV2 to TRBJ2-5, with 11 nucleotides matching TRBD2. The CDR3 has 16 amino acids. With V trimmed by 2 bases and J by 7 bases, 9 bases remained unmatched. The germline gives CDR1 SNHLY, CDR2 FYNNEI. The full variable domain, rest sourced from reference TRBV2 and TRBJ2-5, is EPEVTQTPSHQVTQMGQEVILRCVPISNHLYFYWYRQILGQKVEFLVSFYNNEISEKSEIFDDQFSVERPDGSNFTLKIRSTKLEDSAMYFCASSEKLAGDSRTQYFGPGTRLLVL.

About this clonotype itself: In this CDR3 the conserved last residue, phenylalanine or tryptophan, is missing, so a read error is likely. The genes are TRBV27 and TRBJ2-7; D is unresolved. CDR1 MNHEY and CDR2 SMNVEV come from the germline V gene (reference sequence). The V gene lost 3 bases and the J gene lost 3 bases, with 24 bases spanning the gap. The CDR3 has 18 amino acids. Written as DNA, the CDR3 is TGTGCCAGCAGTTTGTCCGTGACTGGAGTTTTATTTCTCTACGAGCAGTACTCC. It is translated as CASSLSVTGVLFLYEQYS.

In this sample, this clonotype turned up many times. V usage is TRBV20-1 and J usage is TRBJ2-1; D is unclear. This CDR3 has 12 residues. V was cut by 1 base and J by 6 bases, with 7 bases left in between. Germline CDR1 and CDR2: DFQATT and SNEGSKA (reference sequence). In DNA, the CDR3 is TGCAGTGCTAGAGTCCCACCCAATGAGCAGTTCTTC. It is translated as CSARVPPNEQFF.

This clonotype was found many times. The chain joins TRBV7-2 to TRBJ2-1; 9 bases match TRBD2. The CDR3 spans 17 residues. CDR1 is SGHTA, CDR2 FQGNSA, per germline. Trimming cost V 5 bases and J 1 base; bases outside gene matches: 9. CDR3 residues: CASSLPIAGASYNEQFF. The CDR3 DNA follows: TGTGCCAGCAGCCTCCCTATAGCGGGAGCGTCCTACAATGAGCAGTTCTTC. The full variable domain, rest sourced from reference TRBV7-2 and TRBJ2-1, is GAGVSQSPSNKVTEKGKDVELRCDPISGHTALYWYRQSLGQGLEFLIYFQGNSAPDKSGLPSDRFSAERTGGSVSTLTIQRTQQEDSAVYLCASSLPIAGASYNEQFFGPGTRLTVL.

This clonotype has ten or more counts. The chain couples TRBV12-3 or TRBV12-4 to TRBJ1-1; D possibly corresponds to TRBD1 (6 bases). Trimming stripped 7 bases from V and 1 base from J, with 10 bases between. CDR3 length: 13 amino acids. CDR3 DNA: TGTGCCAGCACGCAGACAGGGAACACTGAAGCTTTCTTT. This codes for CASTQTGNTEAFF.

This clonotype was detected many times. The genes are TRBV2 and TRBJ1-1; D unclear. V lost 7 bases and J 8 bases, leaving 11 bases between the germline ends. The CDR3 sequence is 11 residues long. CDR1 SNHLY and CDR2 FYNNEI come from the germline V gene. This chain's CDR3 is CASTVKSEAFF. The DNA for the CDR3 is TGTGCCAGCACCGTGAAATCAGAAGCTTTCTTT.

In regard to this clonotype: A much bigger clone sits one base away, suggesting this may be a read error. The chain couples TRBV19 to TRBJ2-2; D not resolved. CDR3 length equals 15 residues. CDR1 is LNHDA, CDR2 SQIVND, per germline (reference sequence). In DNA form, the CDR3 reads TGTGCCAGTAGTATCCCCGGATTTAACATCGGGGAGCTGTTTTTT. Amino acids: CASSIPGFNIGELFF. Based on the CDR3 plus reference TRBV19 and TRBJ2-2, the full variable domain is DGGITQSPKYLFRKEGQNVTLSCEQNLNHDAMYWYRQDPGQGLRLIYYSQIVNDFQKGDIAEGYSVSREKKESFPLTVTSAQKNPTAFYLCASSIPGFNIGELFFGEGSRLTVL.

This clonotype was recorded at least ten times. The V gene is TRBV5-4, the J gene TRBJ1-2; D may be TRBD1 (5 bases). Trimming shortened V by 0 bases and J by 8 bases, and 11 bases separated the two germline ends. Germline CDR1 is SGHNT and CDR2 is YYREEE (reference sequence). This CDR3 contains 13 residues. This chain's CDR3 is CASSLERGRGYTF. The CDR3 DNA sequence: TGTGCCAGCAGCTTGGAGCGGGGACGGGGCTACACCTTC.

This clonotype was recorded at least ten times. The rearrangement links TRBV18 to TRBJ2-3; no clear D. The CDR3 is 15 residues long. Germline V CDR1 and CDR2: KGHSH, LQKENI. V was pared by 3 bases and J by 0 bases, with 10 bases between. The CDR3 nucleotides read TGTGCCAGCTCACCCCTGTCTCCTAGCACAGATACGCAGTATTTT. It encodes CASSPLSPSTDTQYF.